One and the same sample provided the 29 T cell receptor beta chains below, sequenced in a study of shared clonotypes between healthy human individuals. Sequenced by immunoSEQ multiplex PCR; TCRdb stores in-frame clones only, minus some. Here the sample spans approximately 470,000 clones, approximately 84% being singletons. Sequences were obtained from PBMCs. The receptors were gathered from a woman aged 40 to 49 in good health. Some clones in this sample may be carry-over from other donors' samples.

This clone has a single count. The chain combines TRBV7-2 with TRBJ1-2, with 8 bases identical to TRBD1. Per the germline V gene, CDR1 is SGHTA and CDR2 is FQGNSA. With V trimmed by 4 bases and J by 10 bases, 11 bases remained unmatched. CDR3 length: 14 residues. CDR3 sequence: CASSSAQGARVYTF. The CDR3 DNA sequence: TGTGCCAGCAGCTCCGCCCAGGGGGCGCGGGTCTACACCTTC.

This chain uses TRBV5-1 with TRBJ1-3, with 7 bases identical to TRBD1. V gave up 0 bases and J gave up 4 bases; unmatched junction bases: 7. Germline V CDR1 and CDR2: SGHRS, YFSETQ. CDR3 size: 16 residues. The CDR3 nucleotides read TGCGCCAGCAGCTTGGCCGGCAGGGGGTACGGAAACACCATATATTTT. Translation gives CASSLAGRGYGNTIYF.

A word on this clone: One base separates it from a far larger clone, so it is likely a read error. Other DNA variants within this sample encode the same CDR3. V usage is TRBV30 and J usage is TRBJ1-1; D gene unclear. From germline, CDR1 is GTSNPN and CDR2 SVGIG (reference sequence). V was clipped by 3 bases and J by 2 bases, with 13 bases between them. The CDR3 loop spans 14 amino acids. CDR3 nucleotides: TGTGCCTGGAGCGTGAGAGGGATAAACACTGAAGCTTTCTTT. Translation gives CAWSVRGINTEAFF.

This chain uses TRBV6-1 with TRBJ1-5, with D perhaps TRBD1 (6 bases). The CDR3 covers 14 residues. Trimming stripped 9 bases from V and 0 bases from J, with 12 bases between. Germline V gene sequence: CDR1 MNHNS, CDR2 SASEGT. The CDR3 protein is CASRGGSSNQPQHF. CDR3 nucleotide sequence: TGTGCCAGTAGAGGGGGAAGTAGCAATCAGCCCCAGCATTTT.

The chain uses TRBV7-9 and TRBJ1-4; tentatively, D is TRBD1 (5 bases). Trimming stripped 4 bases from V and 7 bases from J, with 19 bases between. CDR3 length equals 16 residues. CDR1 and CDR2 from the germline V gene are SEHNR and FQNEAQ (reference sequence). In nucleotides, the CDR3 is TGTGCCAGCAGCTGGGGCCCTGGTAGCCCCCCTGAAAAACTGTTTTTT. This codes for CASSWGPGSPPEKLFF.

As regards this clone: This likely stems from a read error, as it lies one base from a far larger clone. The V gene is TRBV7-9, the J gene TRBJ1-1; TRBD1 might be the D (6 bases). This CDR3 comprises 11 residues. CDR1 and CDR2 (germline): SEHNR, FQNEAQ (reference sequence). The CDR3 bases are TGTGCCAACAGCTTAGCGGGGGCAGCTTTCTTT. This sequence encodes CANSLAGAAFF.

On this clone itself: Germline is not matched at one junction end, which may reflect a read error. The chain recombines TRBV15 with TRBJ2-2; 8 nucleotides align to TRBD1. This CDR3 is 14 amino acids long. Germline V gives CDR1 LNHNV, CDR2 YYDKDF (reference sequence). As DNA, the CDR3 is TGTGCCACCAGCCGGGACAGGACCGCCGGCGAGCTGTTTTTT. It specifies CATSRDRTAGELFF.

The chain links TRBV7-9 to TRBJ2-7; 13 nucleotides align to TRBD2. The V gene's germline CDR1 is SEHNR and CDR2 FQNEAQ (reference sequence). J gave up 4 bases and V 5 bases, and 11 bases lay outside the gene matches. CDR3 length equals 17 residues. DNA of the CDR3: TGTGCCAGCAGCCGTTCACTAGCGGGAGGGCCTAAGTACGAGCAGTACTTC. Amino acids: CASSRSLAGGPKYEQYF. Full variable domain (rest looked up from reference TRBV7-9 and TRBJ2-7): DTGVSQNPRHKITKRGQNVTFRCDPISEHNRLYWYRQTLGQGPEFLTYFQNEAQLEKSRLLSDRFSAERPKGSFSTLEIQRTEQGDSAMYLCASSRSLAGGPKYEQYFGPGTRLTVT.

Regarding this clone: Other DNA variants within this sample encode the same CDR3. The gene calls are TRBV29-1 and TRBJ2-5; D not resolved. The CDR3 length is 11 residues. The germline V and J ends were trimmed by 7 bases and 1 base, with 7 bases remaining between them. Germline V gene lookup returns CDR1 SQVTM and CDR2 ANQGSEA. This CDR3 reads CSAGPQETQYF. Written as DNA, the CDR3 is TGCAGCGCGGGCCCCCAAGAGACCCAGTACTTC.

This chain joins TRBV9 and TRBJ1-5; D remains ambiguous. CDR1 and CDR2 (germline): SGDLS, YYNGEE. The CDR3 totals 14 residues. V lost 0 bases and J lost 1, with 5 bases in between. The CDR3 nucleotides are TGTGCCAGCAGCGTAGATGCAAGCAATCAGCCCCAGCATTTT. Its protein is CASSVDASNQPQHF.

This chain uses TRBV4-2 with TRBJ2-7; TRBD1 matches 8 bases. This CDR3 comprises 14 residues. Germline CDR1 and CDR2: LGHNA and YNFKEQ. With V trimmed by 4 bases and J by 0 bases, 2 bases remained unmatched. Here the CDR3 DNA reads TGTGCCAGCAGCCCCGACAGGGGCTCCTACGAGCAGTACTTC. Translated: CASSPDRGSYEQYF.

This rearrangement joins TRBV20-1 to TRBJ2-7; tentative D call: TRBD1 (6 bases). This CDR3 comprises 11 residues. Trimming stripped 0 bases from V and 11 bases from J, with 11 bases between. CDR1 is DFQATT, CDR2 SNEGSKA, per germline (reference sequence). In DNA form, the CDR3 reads TGCAGTGCTAGAGACCGGGCAGGGGAGTACTTC. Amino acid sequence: CSARDRAGEYF.

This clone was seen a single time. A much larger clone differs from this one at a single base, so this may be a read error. The CDR3 here is CVSSYSRYEQYF. The CDR3 DNA reads as TGTGTCAGCAGTTACAGCCGCTACGAGCAGTACTTC. V gene TRBV6-5 combines with J gene TRBJ2-7; D not resolved. This CDR3 region has 12 residues. In germline, CDR1 is MNHEY, CDR2 SVGAGI.

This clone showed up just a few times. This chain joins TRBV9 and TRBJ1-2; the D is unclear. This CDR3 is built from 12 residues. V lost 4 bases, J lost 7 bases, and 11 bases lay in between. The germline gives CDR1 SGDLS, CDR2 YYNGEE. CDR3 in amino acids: CASSPQTGGYTF. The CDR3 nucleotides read TGTGCCAGCAGCCCGCAAACCGGTGGCTACACCTTC.

CDR3 sequence reads: CAVLGGDAYEQYF. CDR3 DNA sequence: TGTGCCGTACTAGGAGGGGACGCCTACGAGCAGTACTTC. This chain connects TRBV2 to TRBJ2-7; tentative D call: TRBD2 (6 bases). The V end lost 11 bases, the J end lost 2 bases, and 16 bases lay between the germline ends. This CDR3 is 13 amino acids long. The V gene's germline CDR1 is SNHLY and CDR2 FYNNEI.

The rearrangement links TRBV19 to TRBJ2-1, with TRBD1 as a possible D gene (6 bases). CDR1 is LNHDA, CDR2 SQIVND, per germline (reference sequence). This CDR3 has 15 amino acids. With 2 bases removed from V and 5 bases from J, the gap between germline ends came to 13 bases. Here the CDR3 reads CASSISSTGNNEQFF. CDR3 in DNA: TGTGCCAGTAGTATAAGTAGTACAGGGAACAATGAGCAGTTCTTC.

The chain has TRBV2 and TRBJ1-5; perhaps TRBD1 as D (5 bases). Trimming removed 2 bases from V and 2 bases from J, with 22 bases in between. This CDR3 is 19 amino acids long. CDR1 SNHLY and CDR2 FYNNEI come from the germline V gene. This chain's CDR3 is CASSESLWDPRAGNQPQHF. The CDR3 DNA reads TGTGCCAGCAGTGAAAGTCTATGGGACCCCAGGGCAGGCAATCAGCCCCAGCATTTT.

The CDR3: CASSPRGYNEQFF. In nucleotides, the CDR3 is TGTGCCAGCAGCCCGCGGGGATACAATGAGCAGTTCTTC. The chain links TRBV12-1 to TRBJ2-1; the table calls TRBD2, which could not be checked here. TRBV12-1 is deemed a pseudogene. The CDR3 runs 13 residues.

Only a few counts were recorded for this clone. The CDR3 DNA follows: TGTGCCAGCACCGGCCCGGCATATTCCTACGAGCAGTACTTC. It codes for CASTGPAYSYEQYF. This sequence joins TRBV2 and TRBJ2-7; unclear D gene. Germline CDR1 SNHLY, CDR2 FYNNEI. This CDR3 has 14 amino acids. The V end lost 7 bases, the J end lost 1 base, and 14 bases lay between the germline ends.

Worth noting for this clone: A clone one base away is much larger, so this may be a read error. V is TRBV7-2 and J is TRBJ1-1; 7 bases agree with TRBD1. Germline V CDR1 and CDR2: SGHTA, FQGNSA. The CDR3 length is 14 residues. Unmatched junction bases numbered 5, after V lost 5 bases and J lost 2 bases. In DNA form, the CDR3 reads TGTGCCAGCAGCGCCGGGACAGCTAACACTGAAGCTTTCTTT. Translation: CASSAGTANTEAFF.

The CDR3 DNA is TGTGCCAGCAGCTTAATGGGATCTGGGGCCAACGTCCTGACTTTC. This translates into CASSLMGSGANVLTF. The chain uses TRBV7-2 and TRBJ2-6, with D uncertain. The CDR3 consists of 15 residues. The V end was cut by 2 bases, the J end by 1 base, with 6 bases between. Germline CDR1 and CDR2: SGHTA and FQGNSA.

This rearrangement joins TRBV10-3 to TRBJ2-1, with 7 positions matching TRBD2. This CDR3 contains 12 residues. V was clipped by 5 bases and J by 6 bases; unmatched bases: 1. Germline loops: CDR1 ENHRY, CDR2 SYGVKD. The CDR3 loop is CAISRTSNEQFF. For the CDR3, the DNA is TGTGCCATCAGTAGGACTAGCAATGAGCAGTTCTTC.

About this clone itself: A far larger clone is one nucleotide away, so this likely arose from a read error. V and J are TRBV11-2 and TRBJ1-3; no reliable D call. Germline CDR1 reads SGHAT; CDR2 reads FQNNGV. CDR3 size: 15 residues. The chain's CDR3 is CASSLVAGFGSTIYF. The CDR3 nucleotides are TGTGCCAGCAGCTTAGTGGCTGGGTTCGGAAGCACCATATATTTT.

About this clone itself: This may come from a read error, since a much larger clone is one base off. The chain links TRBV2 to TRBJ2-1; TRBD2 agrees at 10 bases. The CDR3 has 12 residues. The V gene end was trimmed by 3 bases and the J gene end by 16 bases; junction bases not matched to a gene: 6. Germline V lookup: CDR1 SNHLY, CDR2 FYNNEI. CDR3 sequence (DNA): TGTGCCAGCAGTGACCAAGCGGGGGGGTTCTTCTTC. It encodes CASSDQAGGFFF. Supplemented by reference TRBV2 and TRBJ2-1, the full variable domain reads EPEVTQTPSHQVTQMGQEVILRCVPISNHLYFYWYRQILGQKVEFLVSFYNNEISEKSEIFDDQFSVERPDGSNFTLKIRSTKLEDSAMYFCASSDQAGGFFFGPGTRLTVL.

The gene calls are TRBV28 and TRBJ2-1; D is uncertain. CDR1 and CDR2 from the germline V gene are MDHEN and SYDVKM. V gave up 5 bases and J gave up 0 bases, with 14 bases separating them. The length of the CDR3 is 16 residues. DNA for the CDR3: TGTGCCAGCAGTGACTTAAACGCTCACTCCTACAATGAGCAGTTCTTC. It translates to CASSDLNAHSYNEQFF.

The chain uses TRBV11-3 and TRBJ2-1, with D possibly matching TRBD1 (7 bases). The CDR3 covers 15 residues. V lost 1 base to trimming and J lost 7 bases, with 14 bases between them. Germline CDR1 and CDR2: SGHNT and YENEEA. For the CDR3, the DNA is TGTGCCAGCAGCTTAGGGGGGGCACAGGGGAATGAGCAGTTCTTC. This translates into CASSLGGAQGNEQFF.

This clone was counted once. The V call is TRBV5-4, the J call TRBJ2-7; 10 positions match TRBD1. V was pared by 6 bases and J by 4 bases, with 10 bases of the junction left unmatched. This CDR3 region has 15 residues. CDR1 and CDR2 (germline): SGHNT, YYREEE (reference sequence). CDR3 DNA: TGTGCCAGCACTTACTCCGGGACAGGGGTTTACGAGCAGTACTTC. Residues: CASTYSGTGVYEQYF.

The CDR3 sequence is CASSYSSSNEQFF. In DNA, the CDR3 is TGTGCCAGCAGTTACTCTAGCTCGAATGAGCAGTTCTTC. V usage is TRBV6-5 and J usage is TRBJ2-1; no reliable D call. The V and J ends lost 0 bases and 7 bases respectively, with 7 bases between them. Per germline, CDR1 MNHEY and CDR2 SVGAGI. The CDR3 is 13 amino acids.

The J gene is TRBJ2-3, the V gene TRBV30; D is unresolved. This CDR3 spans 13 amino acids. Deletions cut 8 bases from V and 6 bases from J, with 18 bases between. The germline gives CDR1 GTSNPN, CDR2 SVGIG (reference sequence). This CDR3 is CARRSKGRDTQYF. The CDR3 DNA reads TGTGCCCGACGTTCGAAGGGAAGGGATACGCAGTATTTT.